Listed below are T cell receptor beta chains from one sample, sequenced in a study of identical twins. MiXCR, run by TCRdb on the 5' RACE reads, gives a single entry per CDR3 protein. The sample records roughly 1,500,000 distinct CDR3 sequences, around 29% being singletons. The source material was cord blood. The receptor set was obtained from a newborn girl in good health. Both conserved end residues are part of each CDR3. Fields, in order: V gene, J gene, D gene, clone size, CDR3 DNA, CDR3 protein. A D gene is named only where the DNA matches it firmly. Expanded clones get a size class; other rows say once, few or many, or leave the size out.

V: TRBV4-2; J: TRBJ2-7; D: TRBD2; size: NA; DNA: TGTGCCGGCAGCCAAGTTGTAGCGGGGACCTACGAGCAGTACTTC; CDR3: CAGSQVVAGTYEQYF
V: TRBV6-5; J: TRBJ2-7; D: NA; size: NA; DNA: TGTGCCAGCAGTTACTCGACCAGGGTTCCCTACGAGCAGTACTTC; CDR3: CASSYSTRVPYEQYF
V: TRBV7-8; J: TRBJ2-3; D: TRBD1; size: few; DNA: TGTGCCAGCAGCTCTAGCCTGACAGGGACAGGGGGAAAGGATACGCAGTATTTT; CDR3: CASSSSLTGTGGKDTQYF
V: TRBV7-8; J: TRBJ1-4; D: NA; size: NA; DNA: TGTGCCAGCAGTCAACAGGGAGGAGTGTGGGAAAAACTGTTTTTT; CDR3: CASSQQGGVWEKLFF
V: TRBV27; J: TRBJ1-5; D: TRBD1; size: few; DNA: TGTGCCAGCAGTTTATGGGGGACAGACAATCAGCCCCAGCATTTT; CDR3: CASSLWGTDNQPQHF
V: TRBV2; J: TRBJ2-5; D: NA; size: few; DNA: TGTGCCAGCAGTGTGGACCCGAGGGAGACCCAGTACTTC; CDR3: CASSVDPRETQYF
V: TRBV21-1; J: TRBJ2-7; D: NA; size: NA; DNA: TGTGCCAGCAGCAAAGCTGGAGCGGGAGGATCCTACAATGAGCAGTACTTC; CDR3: CASSKAGAGGSYNEQYF
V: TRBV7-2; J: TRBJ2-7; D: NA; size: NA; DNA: TGTGCCAGCAGCTTATATCCGGGAGCCGCCTACGAGCAGTACTTC; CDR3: CASSLYPGAAYEQYF
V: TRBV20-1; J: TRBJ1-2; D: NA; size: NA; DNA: TGCAGTGCTAGTCGCAGGGAGGGCTATGGCTACACCTTC; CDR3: CSASRREGYGYTF
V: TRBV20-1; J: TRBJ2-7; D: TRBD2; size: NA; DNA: TGCAGTGCTGGAGATACAGGACTAGGAAATTTCGAGCAGTACTTC; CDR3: CSAGDTGLGNFEQYF
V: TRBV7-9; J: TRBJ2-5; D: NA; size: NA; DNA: TGTGCCAGCAGAGCCCCCCCGAGGGGTATGGATAATGAGCAGTACTTC; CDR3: CASRAPPRGMDNEQYF
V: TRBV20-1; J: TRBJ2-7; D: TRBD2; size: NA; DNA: TGCAGTGCTAGCCGACTAGCGGGAAAGGTCAGCTACGAGCAGTACTTC; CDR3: CSASRLAGKVSYEQYF
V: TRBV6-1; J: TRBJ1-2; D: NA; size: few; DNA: TGTGCCAGCAGTGAAGCACAGGTCCTTGGCTATGGCTACACCTTC; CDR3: CASSEAQVLGYGYTF
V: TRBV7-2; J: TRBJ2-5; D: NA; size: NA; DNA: TGTGCCAGCAGCTTAAAAGGCAGCGCCCCGGAGACCCAGTACTTC; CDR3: CASSLKGSAPETQYF
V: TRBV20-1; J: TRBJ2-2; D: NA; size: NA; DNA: TGCAGTGCTAGACCCGGGAGTGTGGGCACCGGGGAGCTGTTTTTT; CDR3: CSARPGSVGTGELFF
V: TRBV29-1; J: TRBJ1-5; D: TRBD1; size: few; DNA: TGCAGCGTTGACACAGGGGGGATCAATCAGCCCCAGCATTTT; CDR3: CSVDTGGINQPQHF
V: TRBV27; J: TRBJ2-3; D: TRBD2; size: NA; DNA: TGTGCCAACAGAGATAGCGGGGGGCGCCCAGATACGCAGTATTTT; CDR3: CANRDSGGRPDTQYF
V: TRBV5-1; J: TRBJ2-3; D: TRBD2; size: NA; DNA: TGCGCCAGCAGCTTGGTGACTAGCGATACGCAGTATTTT; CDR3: CASSLVTSDTQYF
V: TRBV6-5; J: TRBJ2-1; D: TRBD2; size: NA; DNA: TGTGCCAGCAGTTCAGGACTAGCGGGGTTTTACAATGAGCAGTTCTTC; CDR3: CASSSGLAGFYNEQFF
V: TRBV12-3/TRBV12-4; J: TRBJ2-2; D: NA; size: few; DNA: TGTGCCAGCAGTTTTGGGTCGGACACCGGGGAGCTGTTTTTT; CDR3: CASSFGSDTGELFF
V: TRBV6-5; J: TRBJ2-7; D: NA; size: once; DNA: TGTGCCAGCAGTCACGTGGGCGTGCAGTACTTC; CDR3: CASSHVGVQYF
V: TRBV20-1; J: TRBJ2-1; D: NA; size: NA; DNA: TGCAGTGCTAGAGACCCACTACAGGATGAGCAGTTCTTC; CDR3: CSARDPLQDEQFF
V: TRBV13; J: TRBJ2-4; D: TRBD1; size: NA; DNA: TGTGCCGGCAGCTCTCGGACAGGGTGGCCCAAAAACATTCAGTACTTC; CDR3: CAGSSRTGWPKNIQYF
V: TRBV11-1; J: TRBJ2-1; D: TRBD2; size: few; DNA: TGTGCCAGCAGCCTTAGACTAGCGGGAGGGAGGGAGCAGTTCTTC; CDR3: CASSLRLAGGREQFF
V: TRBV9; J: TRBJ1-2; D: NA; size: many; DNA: TGTGCCAGCAGCGTGCACAGGGAAGCTACGTTTTACTATGGCTACACCTTC; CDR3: CASSVHREATFYYGYTF
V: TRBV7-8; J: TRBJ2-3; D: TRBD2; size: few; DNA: TGTGCCAGCAGCTTAGCTTCTGCTAGCGGGATTAGCACAGATACGCAGTATTTT; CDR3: CASSLASASGISTDTQYF
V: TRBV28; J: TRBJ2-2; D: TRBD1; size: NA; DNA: TGTGCCAGCAGTTCCCCGTCCCGACAGGGACCAACCGGGGAGCTGTTTTTT; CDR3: CASSSPSRQGPTGELFF
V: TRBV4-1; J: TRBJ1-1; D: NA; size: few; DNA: TGCGCCAGCAGCCAAGAGGGGGGGAGGGCTTTCTTT; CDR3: CASSQEGGRAFF
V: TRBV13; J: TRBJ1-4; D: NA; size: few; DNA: TGTGCCAGCAGCCGAGGGGACCTACAGGGAGGCGGTGAAAAACTGTTTTTT; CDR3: CASSRGDLQGGGEKLFF
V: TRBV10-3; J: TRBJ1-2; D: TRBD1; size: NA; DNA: TGTGCCATCAGTGACCGCGTAGGGACAGGGATATCCTACACCTTC; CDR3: CAISDRVGTGISYTF
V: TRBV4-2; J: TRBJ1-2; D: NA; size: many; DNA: TGTGCCAGCAGCCAAGAGCGGCGGTATGGCTACACCTTC; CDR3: CASSQERRYGYTF
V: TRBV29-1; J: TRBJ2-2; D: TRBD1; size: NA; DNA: TGCAGCGTTGACTCCGGGACAGGGACGACCGGGGAGCTGTTTTTT; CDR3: CSVDSGTGTTGELFF
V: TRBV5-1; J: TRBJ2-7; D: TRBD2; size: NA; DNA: TGCGCCAGCAGCCCCTCTAGCGGGATTGCGTACTTC; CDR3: CASSPSSGIAYF
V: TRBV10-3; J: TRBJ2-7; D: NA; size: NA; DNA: TGTGCCATCAGTGTATCTCCAGGGCCCTACGAGCAGTACTTC; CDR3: CAISVSPGPYEQYF
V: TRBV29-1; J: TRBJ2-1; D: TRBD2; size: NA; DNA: TGCAGCGCCTCGGGACTAGCGGGGGGAAGCTCCTACAATGAGCAGTTCTTC; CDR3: CSASGLAGGSSYNEQFF
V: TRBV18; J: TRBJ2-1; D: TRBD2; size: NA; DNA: TGTGCCAGCTCACCACCCGGGGGGGGGAAGAATGAGCAGTTCTTC; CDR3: CASSPPGGGKNEQFF
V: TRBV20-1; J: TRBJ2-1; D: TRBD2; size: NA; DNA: TGCAGTGCTAGTGCCGGGACTAGCGGATACAATGAGCAGTTCTTC; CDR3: CSASAGTSGYNEQFF
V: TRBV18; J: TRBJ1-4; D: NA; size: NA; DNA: TGTGCCAGCTCACCCAGGGCAACCGACAGTCCTTTGAGGAATGAAAAACTGTTTTTT; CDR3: CASSPRATDSPLRNEKLFF
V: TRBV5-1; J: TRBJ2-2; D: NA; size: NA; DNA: TGCGCCAGCAGCTTGGCTAGCGCATACACCGGGGAGCTGTTTTTT; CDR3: CASSLASAYTGELFF
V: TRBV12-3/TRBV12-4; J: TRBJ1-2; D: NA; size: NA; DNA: TGTGCCAGCAGTCCAACAGGTTTCGGCTACACCTTC; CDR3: CASSPTGFGYTF
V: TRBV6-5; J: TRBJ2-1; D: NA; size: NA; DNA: TGTGCCAGCGGGGCCTCCTCCTACAATGAGCAGTTCTTC; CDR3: CASGASSYNEQFF
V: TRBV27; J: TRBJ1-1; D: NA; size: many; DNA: TGCGCCAGCAGCTTGTCTGGCAGGACTGAAGCTTTCTTT; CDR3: CASSLSGRTEAFF
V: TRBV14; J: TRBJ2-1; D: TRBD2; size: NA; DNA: TGTGCCAGCAGCCAAAGAAGGGCTAGCGGGGGGTATCCCTACAATGAGCAGTTCTTC; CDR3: CASSQRRASGGYPYNEQFF
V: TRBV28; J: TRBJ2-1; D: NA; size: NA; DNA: TGTGCCAGCAGTTTATACTATGGCAGGGTAGTTGAGTTGAGCGATGAGCAGTTCTTC; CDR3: CASSLYYGRVVELSDEQFF
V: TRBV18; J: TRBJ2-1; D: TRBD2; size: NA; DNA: TGTGCCAGCTCACCAAGGGCGGGAGGGCGTGCCAATGAGCAGTTCTTC; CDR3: CASSPRAGGRANEQFF
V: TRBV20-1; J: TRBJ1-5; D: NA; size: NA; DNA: TGCAGTGCCAAAACAGGGTACGATCAGCCCCAGCATTTT; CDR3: CSAKTGYDQPQHF
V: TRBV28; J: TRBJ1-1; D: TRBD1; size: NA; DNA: TGTGCCAGCAGTTTAGCGCCGGGGACAGGGGGGGCCACTGAAGCTTTCTTT; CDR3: CASSLAPGTGGATEAFF
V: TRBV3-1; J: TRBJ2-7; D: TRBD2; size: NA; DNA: TGTGACAGCAGCCAAGAGCGACTAGCGGGGAACAATGAGCAGTACTTC; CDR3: CDSSQERLAGNNEQYF
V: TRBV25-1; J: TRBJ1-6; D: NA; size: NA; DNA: TGTGCCAGCAGTGAAGAAACAGGGCGGTCACCCCTCCACTTT; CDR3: CASSEETGRSPLHF
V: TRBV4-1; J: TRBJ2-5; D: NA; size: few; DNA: TGCGCCAGCAGCCAAGCCGACACGGTGAAGCAGTACTTC; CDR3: CASSQADTVKQYF
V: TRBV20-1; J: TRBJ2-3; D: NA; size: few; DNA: TGCAGTGCTCTAGACAGTCGTTCAGATACGCAGTATTTT; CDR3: CSALDSRSDTQYF
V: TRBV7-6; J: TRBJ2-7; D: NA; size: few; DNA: TGTGCCAGCAGCTTATCCACCGGGCGGCCCTACGAGCAGTACTTC; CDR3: CASSLSTGRPYEQYF
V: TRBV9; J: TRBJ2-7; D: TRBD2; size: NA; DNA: TGTGCCAGCAGCGTAGCCCCACTAGCGGGAGGGCCCCCCTACAATGAGCAGTACTTC; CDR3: CASSVAPLAGGPPYNEQYF
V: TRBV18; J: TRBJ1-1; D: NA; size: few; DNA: TGTGCCAGCAGTCCCGGGGCGGGCACTGAAGCTTTCTTT; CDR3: CASSPGAGTEAFF
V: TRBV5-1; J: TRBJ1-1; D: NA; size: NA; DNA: TGCGCCAGCAGCTTGGCCACGGGGGCTACCACTGAAGCTTTCTTT; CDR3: CASSLATGATTEAFF
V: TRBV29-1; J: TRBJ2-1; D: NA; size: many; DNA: TGCAGCGTCGGCCGGTCCAGTGAGCAGTTCTTC; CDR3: CSVGRSSEQFF
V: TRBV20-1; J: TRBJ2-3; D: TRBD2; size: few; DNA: TGCAGTGCTTTTCCTAGCGGGAGGTTAGAAACGCAGTATTTT; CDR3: CSAFPSGRLETQYF
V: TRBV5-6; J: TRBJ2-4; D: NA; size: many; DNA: TGTGCCAGCAGCTTGGGGATAGCCAAAAACATTCAGTACTTC; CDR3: CASSLGIAKNIQYF
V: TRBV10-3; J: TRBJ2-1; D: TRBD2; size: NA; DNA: TGTGCCATCAGTGAGGCCTTAGCGGGGGGGCCCGGTAATGAGCAGTTCTTC; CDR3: CAISEALAGGPGNEQFF
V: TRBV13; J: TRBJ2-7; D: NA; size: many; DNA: TGTGCCAGCAGCTCGTTAGCTATACCTATGGCCTACGAGCAGTACTTC; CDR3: CASSSLAIPMAYEQYF